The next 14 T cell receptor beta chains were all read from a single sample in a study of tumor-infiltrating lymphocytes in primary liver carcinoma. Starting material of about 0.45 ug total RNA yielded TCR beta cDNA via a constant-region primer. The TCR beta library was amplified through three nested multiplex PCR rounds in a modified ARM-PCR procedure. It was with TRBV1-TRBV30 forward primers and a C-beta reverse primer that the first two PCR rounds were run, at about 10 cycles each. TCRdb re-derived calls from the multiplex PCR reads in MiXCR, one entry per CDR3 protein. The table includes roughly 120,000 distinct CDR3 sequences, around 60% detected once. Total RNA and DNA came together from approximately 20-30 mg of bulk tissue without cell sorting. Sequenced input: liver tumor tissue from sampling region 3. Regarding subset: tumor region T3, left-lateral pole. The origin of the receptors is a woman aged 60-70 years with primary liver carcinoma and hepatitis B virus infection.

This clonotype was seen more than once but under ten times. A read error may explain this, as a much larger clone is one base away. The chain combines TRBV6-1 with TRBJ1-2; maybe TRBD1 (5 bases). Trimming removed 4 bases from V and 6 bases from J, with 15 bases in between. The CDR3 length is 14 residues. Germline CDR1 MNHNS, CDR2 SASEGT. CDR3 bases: TGTGCCAGCAGTGCCCGCAGGGTTCCAGATGGCTACACCTTC. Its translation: CASSARRVPDGYTF.

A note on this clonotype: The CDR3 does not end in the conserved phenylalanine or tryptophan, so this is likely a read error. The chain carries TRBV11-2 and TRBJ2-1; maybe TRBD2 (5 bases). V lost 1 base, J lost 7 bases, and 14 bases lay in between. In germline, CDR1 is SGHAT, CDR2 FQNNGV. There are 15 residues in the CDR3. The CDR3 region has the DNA TGTGCCAGCAGCTTAGTAACCAGGAGGAATAATGAGCAGTTCCTC. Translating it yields CASSLVTRRNNEQFL.

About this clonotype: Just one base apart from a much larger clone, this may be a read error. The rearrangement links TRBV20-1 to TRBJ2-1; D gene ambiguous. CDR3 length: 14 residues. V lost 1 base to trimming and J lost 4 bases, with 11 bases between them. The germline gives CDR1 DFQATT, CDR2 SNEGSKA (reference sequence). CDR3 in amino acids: CSARARSAYNEQFF. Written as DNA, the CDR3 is TGCAGTGCTAGAGCTAGGTCTGCGTACAATGAGCAGTTCTTC.

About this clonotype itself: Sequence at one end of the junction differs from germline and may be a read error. The CDR3 DNA sequence: TGCAGCGTTGCGGGTGGACATCATTACAATAAGCAGTTCTTC. Translating gives CSVAGGHHYNKQFF. The V and J genes are TRBV29-1 and TRBJ2-1, with a weak D call TRBD1 (5 bases). The germline V gene has CDR1 SQVTM and CDR2 ANQGSEA. This CDR3 spans 14 amino acids.

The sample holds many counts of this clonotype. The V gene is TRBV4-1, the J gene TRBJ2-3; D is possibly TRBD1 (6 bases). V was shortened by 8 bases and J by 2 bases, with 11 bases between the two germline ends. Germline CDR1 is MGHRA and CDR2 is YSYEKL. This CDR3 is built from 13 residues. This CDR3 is CASGDTNTDTQYF. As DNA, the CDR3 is TGCGCCAGCGGGGACACTAACACAGATACGCAGTATTTT.

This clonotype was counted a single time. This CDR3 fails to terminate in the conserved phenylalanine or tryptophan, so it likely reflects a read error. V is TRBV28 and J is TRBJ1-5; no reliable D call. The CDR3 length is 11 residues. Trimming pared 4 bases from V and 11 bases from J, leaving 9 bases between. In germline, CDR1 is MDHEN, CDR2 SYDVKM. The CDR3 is CASSSWRAQHC. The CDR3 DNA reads TGTGCCAGCAGTTCCTGGAGGGCCCAGCATTGT.

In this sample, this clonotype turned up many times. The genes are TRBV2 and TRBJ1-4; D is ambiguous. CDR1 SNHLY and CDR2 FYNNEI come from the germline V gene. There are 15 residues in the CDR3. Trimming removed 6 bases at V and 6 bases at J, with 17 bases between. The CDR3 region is CASRAATTLDEKLFF. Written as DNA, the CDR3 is TGTGCCAGCAGGGCCGCCACCACACTTGATGAAAAACTGTTTTTT. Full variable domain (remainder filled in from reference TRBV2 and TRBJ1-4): EPEVTQTPSHQVTQMGQEVILRCVPISNHLYFYWYRQILGQKVEFLVSFYNNEISEKSEIFDDQFSVERPDGSNFTLKIRSTKLEDSAMYFCASRAATTLDEKLFFGSGTQLSVL.

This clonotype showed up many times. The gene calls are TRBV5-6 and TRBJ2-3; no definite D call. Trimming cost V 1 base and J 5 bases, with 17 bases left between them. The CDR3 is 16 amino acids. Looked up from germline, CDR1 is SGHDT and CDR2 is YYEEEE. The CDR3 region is CASSLFGVANRDTQYF. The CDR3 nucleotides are TGTGCCAGCAGCTTGTTCGGTGTTGCGAACCGAGATACGCAGTATTTT.

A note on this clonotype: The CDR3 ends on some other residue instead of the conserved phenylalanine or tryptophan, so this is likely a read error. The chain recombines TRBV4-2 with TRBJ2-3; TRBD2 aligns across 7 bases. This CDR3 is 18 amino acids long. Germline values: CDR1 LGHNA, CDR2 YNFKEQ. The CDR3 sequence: CACSQLGLAAASTDTQYL. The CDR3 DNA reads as TGTGCCTGCAGCCAATTAGGGCTAGCGGCAGCCAGCACAGATACGCAGTATTTA.

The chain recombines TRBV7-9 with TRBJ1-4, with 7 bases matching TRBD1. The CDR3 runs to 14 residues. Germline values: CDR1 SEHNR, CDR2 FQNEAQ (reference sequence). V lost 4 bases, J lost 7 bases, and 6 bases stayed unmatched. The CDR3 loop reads CASSSVTGFEKLFF. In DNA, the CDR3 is TGTGCCAGCAGCTCCGTGACAGGGTTTGAAAAACTGTTTTTT.

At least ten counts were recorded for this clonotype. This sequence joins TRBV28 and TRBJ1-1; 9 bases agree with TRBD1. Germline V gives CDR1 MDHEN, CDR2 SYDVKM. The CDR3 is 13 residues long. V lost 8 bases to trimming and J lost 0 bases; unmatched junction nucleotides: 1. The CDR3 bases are TGTGCCAGCGGACAGGGGTTGAACACTGAAGCTTTCTTT. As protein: CASGQGLNTEAFF. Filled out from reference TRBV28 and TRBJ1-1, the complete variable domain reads DVKVTQSSRYLVKRTGEKVFLECVQDMDHENMFWYRQDPGLGLRLIYFSYDVKMKEKGDIPEGYSVSREKKERFSLILESASTNQTSMYLCASGQGLNTEAFFGQGTRLTVV.

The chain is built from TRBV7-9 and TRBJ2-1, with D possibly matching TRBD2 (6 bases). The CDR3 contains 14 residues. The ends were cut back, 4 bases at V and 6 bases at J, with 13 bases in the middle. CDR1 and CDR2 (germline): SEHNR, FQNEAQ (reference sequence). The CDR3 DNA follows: TGTGCCAGCAGCTATCTGACGGGAGCCAATGAGCAGTTCTTC. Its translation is CASSYLTGANEQFF.

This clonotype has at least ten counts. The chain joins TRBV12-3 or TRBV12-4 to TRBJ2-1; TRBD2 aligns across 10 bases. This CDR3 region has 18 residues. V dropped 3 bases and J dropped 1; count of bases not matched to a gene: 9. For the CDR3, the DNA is TGTGCCAGCAGTTTGGAGCGGGAGGGCCGCCGATCCTACAATGAGCAGTTCTTC. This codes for CASSLEREGRRSYNEQFF.

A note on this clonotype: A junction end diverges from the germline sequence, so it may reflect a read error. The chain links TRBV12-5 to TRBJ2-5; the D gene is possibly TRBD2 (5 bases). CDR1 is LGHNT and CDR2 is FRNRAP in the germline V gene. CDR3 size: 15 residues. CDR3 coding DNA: TGCGCTAGTGGTACCTCGAACAGCACGGGGGAGACCCAGTACTTC. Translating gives CASGTSNSTGETQYF.